This record concerns one T cell receptor (beta chain) sequence. Its antigen is currently not known. The record has no base qualities; no much larger clone is one base away. The data belong to a study of identifying expanded T cells in peripheral blood (dated by TCRdb to between 2018 and 2020). Regarding the research as a whole: Separate aliquots of the same genomic DNA pool were sequenced to produce technical replicates, and four replicates were compared in pairs.

During the collection period, no infections or other immune events were recorded for the healthy donors. Time-dependent variance in a beta-binomial model of T-cell clone differential abundance was calibrated using healthy-donor blood repertoires as a training cohort. There were 10 healthy donors in the training cohort, of whom 3 were female and 7 were male. On average the donors were about 45 years old, and their ages spanned roughly 29 to 64 years. Whole blood, obtained from a commercial supplier, was collected from each healthy donor at three time points spaced roughly 14 days apart. For immunosequencing, genomic DNA was extracted from unsorted whole blood. TCRbeta CDR3 regions were profiled by bias-controlled multiplex PCR amplification of genomic DNA with the immunoSEQ Assay. The published analysis was carried out like this. To quantify the absolute abundance of each unique TCRbeta CDR3 region, the sequences were collapsed and filtered. Differential abundance was assessed using a binomial (Fisher-equivalent) model and a beta-binomial model in which time-dependent variance fitted from healthy donors was added. Clones with fewer than 5 combined templates were removed, and differential abundance was called for clones with a Benjamini-Hochberg FDR below 0.01. The form v = (b*log(k)+a)^2 was used to model beta-binomial variance as a function of total template count across the two samples. TCRdb limited this immuneACCESS table to in-frame rearrangements with V and J called. A share of clones is missing; checked studies link under half to unresolved V genes, and the rest is unexplained. The V and J calls and clone size are taken from that table; D and trimming were inferred from the DNA. This sample has under 150,000 clones in its table, and 84% of those were observed once. The ten largest clones capture 2.5% to 4% of the sample.

V is reduced by 4 bases and J by 2 bases, leaving a spacing of 12 bases between them. The CDR3 numbers 14 residues from cysteine through phenylalanine. Only the CDR3 DNA is retained, 42 bases long and in frame from the first base. Via the germline V gene (reference sequence), CDR1 is SGHNT and CDR2 YYREEE. What the study reported, not specific to this receptor: The binomial model flagged approximately 1.2 differentially abundant clones between technical replicates but about 16.4 over two weeks and about 19 over around four weeks. The authors expected biological variance in healthy repertoires might increase further over much longer intervals such as months to years. Across all healthy donors, variance in clone template counts between approximately 2-week samples was found to increase significantly with total template count. Across all healthy-donor time intervals, the beta-binomial model significantly cut both the number of clones called differentially abundant and the false-positive rate.

The specimen sequenced was blood. This receptor chain uses TRBV5-4 and TRBJ1-1; TRBD1 is a possible D gene, resting on 5 matching bases. The TCR comes from a person between 18 and 69 years old in good health. The DNA sequence is TGTGCCAGCAGCAGCGGGACTCTCAACACTGAAGCTTTCTTT. It is translated as CASSSGTLNTEAFF.